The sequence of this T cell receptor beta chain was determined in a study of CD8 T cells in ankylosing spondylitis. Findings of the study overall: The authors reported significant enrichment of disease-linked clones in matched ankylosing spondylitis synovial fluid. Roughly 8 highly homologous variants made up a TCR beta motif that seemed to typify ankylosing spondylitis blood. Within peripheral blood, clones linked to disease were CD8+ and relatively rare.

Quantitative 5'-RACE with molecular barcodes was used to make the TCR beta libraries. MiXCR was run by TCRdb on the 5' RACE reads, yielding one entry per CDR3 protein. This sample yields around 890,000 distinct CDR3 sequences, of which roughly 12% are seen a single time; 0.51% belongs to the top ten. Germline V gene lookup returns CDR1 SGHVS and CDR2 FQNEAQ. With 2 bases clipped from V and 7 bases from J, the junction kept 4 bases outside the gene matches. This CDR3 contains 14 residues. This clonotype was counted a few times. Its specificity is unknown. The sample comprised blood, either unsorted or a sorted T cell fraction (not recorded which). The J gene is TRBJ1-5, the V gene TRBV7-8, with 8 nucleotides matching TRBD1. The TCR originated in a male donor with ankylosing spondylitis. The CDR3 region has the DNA TGTGCCAGCAGCTTACAGACAGGGGAGCAGCCCCAGCATTTT. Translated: CASSLQTGEQPQHF.